These 24 T cell receptor beta chains came from one sample sequenced in a study of shared clonotypes between healthy human individuals. The assay was immunoSEQ multiplex PCR, and TCRdb's table has in-frame clones only and misses some. Of 1,400,000 or so clones listed, around 98.5% are singletons. The sample was naive CD4+ T cells sorted from blood. Subset noted: CD45RA+ positively selected. Receptor source: a man younger than 45 in good health.

The V and J genes are TRBV7-2 and TRBJ2-7; 8 bases are a match to TRBD2. The V gene's germline CDR1 is SGHTA and CDR2 FQGNSA. The CDR3 runs 15 residues. Trimming cost V 3 bases and J 0 bases; bases outside gene matches: 4. In nucleotides, the CDR3 is TGTGCCAGCAGCTTTAGCGGGACTGACTCCTACGAGCAGTACTTC. As protein: CASSFSGTDSYEQYF. Full variable domain (outside the CDR3, taken from reference TRBV7-2 and TRBJ2-7): GAGVSQSPSNKVTEKGKDVELRCDPISGHTALYWYRQSLGQGLEFLIYFQGNSAPDKSGLPSDRFSAERTGGSVSTLTIQRTQQEDSAVYLCASSFSGTDSYEQYFGPGTRLTVT.

The chain employs TRBV5-1 and TRBJ1-2; D might be TRBD1 (5 bases). CDR1 is SGHRS, CDR2 YFSETQ, per germline. Trimming cost V 5 bases and J 2 bases, with 10 bases left between them. The CDR3 covers 13 residues. The CDR3 here is CASRQDLNYGYTF. DNA for the CDR3: TGCGCCAGCAGACAGGACCTGAACTATGGCTACACCTTC. Looking up the rest from reference TRBV5-1 and TRBJ1-2 gives the full variable domain: KAGVTQTPRYLIKTRGQQVTLSCSPISGHRSVSWYQQTPGQGLQFLFEYFSETQRNKGNFPGRFSGRQFSNSRSEMNVSTLELGDSALYLCASRQDLNYGYTFGSGTRLTVV.

This chain uses TRBV7-9 with TRBJ2-1; 9 bases map to TRBD2. The length of the CDR3 is 15 residues. Germline CDR1 reads SEHNR; CDR2 reads FQNEAQ (reference sequence). The ends lost 1 base at V and 5 bases at J; junction bases unmatched: 3. The CDR3 here is CASSLGGRDHNEQFF. The CDR3 bases are TGTGCCAGCAGCTTAGGCGGGAGGGATCACAATGAGCAGTTCTTC.

The chain combines TRBV4-3 with TRBJ1-2; D gene ambiguous. V lost 1 base, J lost 0 bases, and 6 bases lay in between. The CDR3 totals 14 residues. CDR1 and CDR2 from the germline V gene are LGHNA and YSLEER. CDR3 nucleotides: TGCGCCAGCAGCCAAGGACACACTAACTATGGCTACACCTTC. Its translation: CASSQGHTNYGYTF.

Worth noting for this clone: Different DNA sequences within this sample yield the same CDR3. The chain couples TRBV7-6 to TRBJ2-2, with 10 bases matching TRBD2. J lost 4 bases, V lost 1 base, and 3 bases had no gene match. Germline CDR1 SGHVS, CDR2 FNYEAQ. The CDR3 runs 16 residues. In DNA form, the CDR3 reads TGTGCCAGCAGCTTAGGGGCTAGCGGGAGCACCGGGGAGCTGTTTTTT. Encoded protein: CASSLGASGSTGELFF. Using reference TRBV7-6 and TRBJ2-2 for the parts outside the CDR3, the full variable domain is GAGVSQSPRYKVTKRGQDVALRCDPISGHVSLYWYRQALGQGPEFLTYFNYEAQQDKSGLPNDRFSAERPEGSISTLTIQRTEQRDSAMYRCASSLGASGSTGELFFGEGSRLTVL.

In its sample, this clone was seen once. This chain uses TRBV28 with TRBJ2-7; D call uncertain. The germline V gene has CDR1 MDHEN and CDR2 SYDVKM. V dropped 1 base and J dropped 3 bases, with 13 bases sitting between them. CDR3 length: 15 amino acids. This CDR3 is CASSLFGDPLYEQYF. The CDR3 bases are TGTGCCAGCAGTTTATTTGGCGACCCACTCTACGAGCAGTACTTC.

This chain connects TRBV9 to TRBJ2-2, with D possibly matching TRBD2 (6 bases). Trimming took off 3 bases at V and 5 bases at J, with 11 bases between the two ends. This CDR3 has 14 amino acids. Germline assignment: CDR1 SGDLS and CDR2 YYNGEE. CDR3 protein: CASSDRRETGELFF. DNA of the CDR3: TGTGCCAGCAGCGACCGGAGGGAAACCGGGGAGCTGTTTTTT.

This clone was observed once. This sequence joins TRBV28 and TRBJ2-1, with D perhaps matching TRBD2 (5 bases). The CDR3 is 15 residues long. CDR1 and CDR2 from the germline V gene are MDHEN and SYDVKM. Trimming cost V 5 bases and J 7 bases, with 18 bases left between them. The CDR3 DNA follows: TGTGCCAGCAGTCCGCCTAGCTCGATGAAGAATGAGCAGTTCTTC. This sequence encodes CASSPPSSMKNEQFF. Full variable domain (remainder filled in from reference TRBV28 and TRBJ2-1): DVKVTQSSRYLVKRTGEKVFLECVQDMDHENMFWYRQDPGLGLRLIYFSYDVKMKEKGDIPEGYSVSREKKERFSLILESASTNQTSMYLCASSPPSSMKNEQFFGPGTRLTVL.

This chain uses TRBV27 with TRBJ2-1; 10 nucleotides match TRBD2. CDR1 and CDR2 (germline): MNHEY, SMNVEV (reference sequence). After removal of 6 bases from V and 2 bases from J, the junction contained 4 bases not matched to a gene. The CDR3 has 15 amino acids. The CDR3 DNA reads TGTGCCAGCAGGAGCGGGAGGGCCGCCTACAATGAGCAGTTCTTC. Translating it yields CASRSGRAAYNEQFF.

The J gene is TRBJ2-6, the V gene TRBV30; TRBD2 matches 7 bases. J was trimmed by 0 bases and V by 2 bases; bases with no gene match: 13. Germline CDR1 GTSNPN, CDR2 SVGIG (reference sequence). CDR3 length: 19 amino acids. CDR3 amino acids: CAWSWGGVHITSGANVLTF. The CDR3 region has the DNA TGTGCCTGGAGTTGGGGAGGGGTCCACATAACCTCTGGGGCCAACGTCCTGACTTTC. The variable domain in full, completed from reference TRBV30 and TRBJ2-6, reads SQTIHQWPATLVQPVGSPLSLECTVEGTSNPNLYWYRQAAGRGLQLLFYSVGIGQISSEVPQNLSASRPQDRQFILSSKKLLLSDSGFYLCAWSWGGVHITSGANVLTFGAGSRLTVL.

This chain links TRBV28 with TRBJ2-1; D is unclear. The CDR3 covers 15 residues. V shed 1 base and J shed 7 bases, with 14 bases lying between them. Per the germline V gene, CDR1 is MDHEN and CDR2 is SYDVKM. This chain's CDR3 is CASSLYFRAQNEQFF. CDR3 bases: TGTGCCAGCAGTTTATACTTTAGGGCCCAAAATGAGCAGTTCTTC.

This sequence joins TRBV7-9 and TRBJ1-5; no reliable D call. Germline V gene lookup returns CDR1 SEHNR and CDR2 FQNEAQ (reference sequence). Trimming took 5 bases from V and 7 from J, leaving 12 bases between them. There are 13 residues in the CDR3. CDR3 coding DNA: TGTGCCAGCAGCCTCCTTACAGACCAGCCCCAGCATTTT. Translated, it gives CASSLLTDQPQHF.

J is TRBJ2-5 and V is TRBV5-1; 9 bases line up with TRBD1. The germline V gene has CDR1 SGHRS and CDR2 YFSETQ. J was trimmed by 5 bases and V by 5 bases; bases with no gene match: 10. This CDR3 is built from 15 residues. Here the CDR3 reads CASSFYRGRGETQYF. DNA of the CDR3: TGCGCCAGCAGTTTTTACAGGGGGCGAGGGGAGACCCAGTACTTC.

This clone was recorded only once. The V call is TRBV11-2, the J call TRBJ2-7; 9 bases agree with TRBD1. Trimming removed 0 bases from V and 2 bases from J; junction bases left unmatched: 2. CDR1 is SGHAT, CDR2 FQNNGV, per germline. The length of the CDR3 is 15 residues. The CDR3 reads CASSLDRQGAYEQYF. For the CDR3, the DNA is TGTGCCAGCAGCTTAGATCGACAGGGGGCCTACGAGCAGTACTTC. The full variable domain, in which reference TRBV11-2 and TRBJ2-7 provide the parts outside the CDR3, is EAGVAQSPRYKIIEKRQSVAFWCNPISGHATLYWYQQILGQGPKLLIQFQNNGVVDDSQLPKDRFSAERLKGVDSTLKIQPAKLEDSAVYLCASSLDRQGAYEQYFGPGTRLTVT.

Regarding this clone: Other nucleotide sequences in the sample specify the same CDR3. The chain couples TRBV11-2 to TRBJ1-2; 9 nucleotides agree with TRBD1. The CDR3 length is 13 residues. With V trimmed by 5 bases and J by 4 bases, 2 bases remained unmatched. Germline V CDR1 and CDR2: SGHAT, FQNNGV. CDR3 nucleotide sequence: TGTGCCAGCAGCCCGGGACAGGGCTATGGCTACACCTTC. It encodes CASSPGQGYGYTF.

CDR3 amino acids: CASQETGGSSYEQYF. CDR3 bases: TGTGCCAGCCAAGAGACAGGGGGCTCGTCTTACGAGCAGTACTTC. The J gene is TRBJ2-7, the V gene TRBV19; 10 bases are shared with TRBD1. Germline V gene data show CDR1 as LNHDA and CDR2 as SQIVND (reference sequence). The trim removed 9 bases at V and 4 bases at J, leaving 12 bases unmatched. The CDR3 totals 15 residues.

The chain recombines TRBV6-5 with TRBJ2-7; D remains unclear. The CDR3 totals 12 residues. In germline, CDR1 is MNHEY, CDR2 SVGAGI. With 6 bases removed from V and 5 bases from J, the gap between germline ends came to 11 bases. In DNA form, the CDR3 reads TGTGCCAGCAGCGCGACAAGGAACGAGCAGTACTTC. This codes for CASSATRNEQYF.

The gene calls are TRBV28 and TRBJ2-2; 10 positions match TRBD2. Germline V CDR1 and CDR2: MDHEN, SYDVKM. The trim removed 0 bases at V and 7 bases at J, leaving 2 bases unmatched. The CDR3 has 15 amino acids. The CDR3 sequence: CASSLWTSGHGELFF. The CDR3 nucleotides read TGTGCCAGCAGTTTATGGACTAGCGGGCACGGGGAGCTGTTTTTT.

Turning to this clone: Other DNA variants within this sample encode the same CDR3. The J gene is TRBJ2-1, the V gene TRBV9; no reliable D call. Trimming pared 1 base from V and 0 bases from J, leaving 8 bases between. The germline gives CDR1 SGDLS, CDR2 YYNGEE. The CDR3 extends over 15 amino acids. CDR3 nucleotides: TGTGCCAGCAGCGTAAGCGCGAGCTCCTACAATGAGCAGTTCTTC. Its translation: CASSVSASSYNEQFF.

Regarding this clone: Other DNA sequences within the sample encode an identical CDR3. The CDR3 sequence is CASSLGTANTGELFF. The DNA of the CDR3 is TGCGCCAGCAGCCTAGGGACCGCGAACACCGGGGAGCTGTTTTTT. The chain links TRBV5-1 to TRBJ2-2; either TRBD1 or TRBD2 may fit D (5 bases each). The CDR3 has 15 residues. Trimming shortened V by 4 bases and J by 0 bases, and 10 bases separated the two germline ends. Germline CDR1 is SGHRS and CDR2 is YFSETQ.

A remark on this clone: The same CDR3 arises from other DNA sequences in this sample as well. The chain recombines TRBV5-1 with TRBJ2-3; possibly TRBD2 for D (5 bases). The CDR3 consists of 15 residues. CDR1 SGHRS and CDR2 YFSETQ come from the germline V gene. V lost 0 bases and J 0 bases, leaving 8 bases between the germline ends. The DNA of the CDR3 is TGCGCCAGCAGCTTGGACGGGGTTAGCACAGATACGCAGTATTTT. Translation: CASSLDGVSTDTQYF.

V and J are TRBV7-9 and TRBJ1-1; no firm D call. The CDR3 consists of 13 residues. Between the trimmed V and J ends, which lost 5 bases and 8 bases, there was a span of 15 bases. The germline V gene encodes CDR1 SEHNR and CDR2 FQNEAQ (reference sequence). In DNA form, the CDR3 reads TGTGCCAGCAGCGCCCGTGCAGGCATCGAAGCTTTCTTT. Translation: CASSARAGIEAFF.

With regard to this clone: Other DNA sequences in the same sample also yield this CDR3. The chain employs TRBV18 and TRBJ2-3; D is ambiguous. Trimming cost V 0 bases and J 3 bases, with 10 bases left between them. There are 15 residues in the CDR3. Germline V gives CDR1 KGHSH, CDR2 LQKENI. The CDR3 loop is CASSPPGSRTDTQYF. In nucleotides, the CDR3 is TGTGCCAGCTCACCACCGGGCTCGAGGACAGATACGCAGTATTTT.

The V and J genes are TRBV12-5 and TRBJ2-2; 7 bases line up with TRBD2. J lost 4 bases, V lost 6 bases, and 5 bases had no gene match. The germline V gene has CDR1 LGHNT and CDR2 FRNRAP. This CDR3 is built from 14 residues. Here the CDR3 reads CASGSSGSTGELFF. CDR3 in DNA: TGTGCTAGTGGATCTAGCGGAAGCACCGGGGAGCTGTTTTTT.